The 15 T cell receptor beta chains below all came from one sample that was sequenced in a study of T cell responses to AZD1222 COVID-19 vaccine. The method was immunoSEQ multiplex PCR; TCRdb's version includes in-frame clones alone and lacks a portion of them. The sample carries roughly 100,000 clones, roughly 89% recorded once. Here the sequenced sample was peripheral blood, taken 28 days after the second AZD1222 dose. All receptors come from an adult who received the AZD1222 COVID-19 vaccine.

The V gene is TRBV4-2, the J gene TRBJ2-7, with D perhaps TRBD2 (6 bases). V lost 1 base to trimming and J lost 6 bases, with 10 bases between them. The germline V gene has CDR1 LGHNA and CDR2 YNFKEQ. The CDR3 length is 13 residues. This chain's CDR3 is CASSQGRLVEQYF. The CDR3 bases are TGTGCCAGCAGCCAAGGCCGACTAGTCGAGCAGTACTTC.

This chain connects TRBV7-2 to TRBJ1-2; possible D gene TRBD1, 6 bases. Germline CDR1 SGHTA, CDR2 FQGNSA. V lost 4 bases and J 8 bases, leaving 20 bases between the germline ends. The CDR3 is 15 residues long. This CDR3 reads CASSSPPGGHAGYTF. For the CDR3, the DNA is TGTGCCAGCAGCTCCCCACCGGGGGGCCACGCGGGCTACACCTTC.

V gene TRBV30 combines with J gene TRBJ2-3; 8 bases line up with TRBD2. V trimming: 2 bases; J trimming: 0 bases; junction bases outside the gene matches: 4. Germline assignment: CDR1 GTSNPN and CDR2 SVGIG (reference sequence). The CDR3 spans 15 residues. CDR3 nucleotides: TGTGCCTGGAGTCAGACTAGCGTGAGCACAGATACGCAGTATTTT. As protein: CAWSQTSVSTDTQYF.

The CDR3 nucleotides are TGTGCCAGCAACCCAGACAATGAGCAGTTCTTC. Amino acid sequence: CASNPDNEQFF. J is TRBJ2-1 and V is TRBV6-5; no clear D. The CDR3 consists of 11 residues. V gave up 7 bases and J gave up 5 bases, with 6 bases separating them. Germline V gene lookup returns CDR1 MNHEY and CDR2 SVGAGI.

CDR3 sequence reads: CAWSRTGGEKLFF. The CDR3 DNA sequence: TGTGCCTGGAGCCGGACAGGGGGAGAAAAACTGTTTTTT. This rearrangement joins TRBV30 to TRBJ1-4; 10 positions match TRBD1. Germline CDR1 GTSNPN, CDR2 SVGIG (reference sequence). The J segment lost 8 bases and the V segment lost 3 bases, leaving 3 bases of the junction unmatched. This CDR3 has 13 amino acids.

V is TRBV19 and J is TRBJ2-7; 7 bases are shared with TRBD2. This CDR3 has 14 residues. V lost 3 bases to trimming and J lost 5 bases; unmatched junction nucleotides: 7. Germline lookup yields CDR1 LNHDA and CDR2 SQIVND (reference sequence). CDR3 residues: CASSISPGGNEQYF. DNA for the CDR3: TGTGCCAGTAGTATCTCCCCCGGGGGGAACGAGCAGTACTTC.

CDR3 in DNA: TGTGCCAGCAGCTTAGGCAGGGGCAATGGCTACACCTTC. Its protein product is CASSLGRGNGYTF. The chain employs TRBV11-1 and TRBJ1-2; tentatively, D is TRBD1 (6 bases). CDR1 is SGHAT and CDR2 is FQDESV in the germline V gene (reference sequence). CDR3 length: 13 residues. Trimming cost V 1 base and J 6 bases, with 9 bases left between them.

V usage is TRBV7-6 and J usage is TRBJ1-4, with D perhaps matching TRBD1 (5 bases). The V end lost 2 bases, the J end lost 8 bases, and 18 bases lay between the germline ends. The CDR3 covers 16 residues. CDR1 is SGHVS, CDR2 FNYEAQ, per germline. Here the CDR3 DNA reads TGTGCCAGCAGCTTACCCGGGGGACGGCATGAGGAAAAACTGTTTTTT. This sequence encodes CASSLPGGRHEEKLFF.

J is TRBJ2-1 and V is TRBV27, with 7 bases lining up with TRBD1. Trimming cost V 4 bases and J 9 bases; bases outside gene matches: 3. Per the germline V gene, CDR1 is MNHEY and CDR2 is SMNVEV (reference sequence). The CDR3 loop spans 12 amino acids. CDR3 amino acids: CASSSQGFEQFF. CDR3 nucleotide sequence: TGTGCCAGCAGTTCACAGGGGTTTGAGCAGTTCTTC.

CDR3 nucleotides: TGCGCCAGCAGCTCAACAGGGGCCCTCGGTAATTCACCCCTCCACTTT. Translation: CASSSTGALGNSPLHF. The chain links TRBV5-1 to TRBJ1-6; TRBD1 matches 7 bases. This CDR3 is 16 amino acids long. Unmatched junction bases numbered 9, after V lost 3 bases and J lost 6 bases. The germline CDR1 and CDR2 sequences are SGHRS and YFSETQ.

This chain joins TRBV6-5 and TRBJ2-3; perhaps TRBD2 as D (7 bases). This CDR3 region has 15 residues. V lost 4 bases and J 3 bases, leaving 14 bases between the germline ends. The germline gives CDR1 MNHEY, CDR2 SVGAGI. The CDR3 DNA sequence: TGTGCCAGCAGTTTCACAGGGAGGGGGACAGATACGCAGTATTTT. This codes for CASSFTGRGTDTQYF.

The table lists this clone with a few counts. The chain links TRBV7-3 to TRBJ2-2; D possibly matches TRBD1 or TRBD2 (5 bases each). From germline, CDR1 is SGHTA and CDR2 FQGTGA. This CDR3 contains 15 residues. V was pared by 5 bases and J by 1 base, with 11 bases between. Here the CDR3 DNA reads TGTGCCAGCAGCCGGGACGCAGGGAACACCGGGGAGCTGTTTTTT. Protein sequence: CASSRDAGNTGELFF.

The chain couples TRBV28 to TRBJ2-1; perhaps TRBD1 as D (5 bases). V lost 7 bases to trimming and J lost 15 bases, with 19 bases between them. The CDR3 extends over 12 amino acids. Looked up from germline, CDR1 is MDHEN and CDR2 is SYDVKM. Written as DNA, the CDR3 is TGTGCCAGCACCCTTAAAGGGGCTTTGTTGTTCTTC. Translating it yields CASTLKGALLFF.

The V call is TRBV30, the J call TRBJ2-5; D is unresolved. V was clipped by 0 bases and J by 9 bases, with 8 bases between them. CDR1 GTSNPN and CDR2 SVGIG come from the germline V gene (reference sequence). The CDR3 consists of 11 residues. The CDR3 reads CAWSVGSPQYF. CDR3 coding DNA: TGTGCCTGGAGTGTTGGTAGCCCCCAGTACTTC.

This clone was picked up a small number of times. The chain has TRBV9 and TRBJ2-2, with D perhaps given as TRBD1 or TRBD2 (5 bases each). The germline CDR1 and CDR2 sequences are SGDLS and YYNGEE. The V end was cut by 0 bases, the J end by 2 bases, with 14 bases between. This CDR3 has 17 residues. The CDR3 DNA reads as TGTGCCAGCAGCGTAGAGGGGTCTAGCTTAAACACCGGGGAGCTGTTTTTT. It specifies CASSVEGSSLNTGELFF.